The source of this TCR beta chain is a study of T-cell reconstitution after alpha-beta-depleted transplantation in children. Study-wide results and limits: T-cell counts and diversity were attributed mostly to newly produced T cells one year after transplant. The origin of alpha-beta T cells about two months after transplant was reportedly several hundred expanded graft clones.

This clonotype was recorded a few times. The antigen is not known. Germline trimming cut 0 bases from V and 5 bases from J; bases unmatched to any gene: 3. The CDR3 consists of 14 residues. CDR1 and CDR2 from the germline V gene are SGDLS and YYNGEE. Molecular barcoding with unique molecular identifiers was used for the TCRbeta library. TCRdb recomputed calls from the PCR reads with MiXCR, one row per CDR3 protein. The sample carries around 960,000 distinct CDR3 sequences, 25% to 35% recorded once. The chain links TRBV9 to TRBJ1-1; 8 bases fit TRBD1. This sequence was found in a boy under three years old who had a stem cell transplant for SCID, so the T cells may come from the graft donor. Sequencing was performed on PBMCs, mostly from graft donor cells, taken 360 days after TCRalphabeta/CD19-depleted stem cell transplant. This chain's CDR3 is CASSVGRGQTEAFF. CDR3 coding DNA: TGTGCCAGCAGCGTAGGCAGGGGGCAAACTGAAGCTTTCTTT.